The 18 T cell receptor beta chains presented below share a single source sample, sequenced in a study of blood T cell repertoires in COVID-19. TCRdb's copy holds only in-frame clones and misses some; the assay was immunoSEQ multiplex PCR. The sample records about 330,000 clones, more than 75% being singletons. The sequenced sample was PBMCs or T cells enriched from blood (not recorded which). These receptor sequences come from a woman under 30 who had recovered from COVID-19.

The chain is built from TRBV12-5 and TRBJ2-1; 7 nucleotides match TRBD2. CDR1 is LGHNT and CDR2 is FRNRAP in the germline V gene. The CDR3 covers 15 residues. The junction had 5 bases not matched to a gene; V was cut back by 6 bases and J by 0 bases. The CDR3 spells CASGAGGGSYNEQFF. The CDR3 DNA reads TGTGCTAGTGGAGCTGGGGGGGGCTCCTACAATGAGCAGTTCTTC.

The chain carries TRBV2 and TRBJ2-5, with 11 positions matching TRBD1. Per germline, CDR1 SNHLY and CDR2 FYNNEI. V dropped 4 bases and J dropped 3; count of bases not matched to a gene: 1. The CDR3 runs 14 residues. The CDR3 region has the DNA TGTGCCAGCAGTGCGGGACAGGGGGAAGAGACCCAGTACTTC. Protein sequence: CASSAGQGEETQYF.

This chain links TRBV16 with TRBJ2-1, with a tentative D call TRBD2 (6 bases). Per germline, CDR1 KGHSY and CDR2 FQNENV. This CDR3 comprises 15 residues. With 7 bases removed from V and 0 bases from J, the gap between germline ends came to 13 bases. CDR3 amino acids: CASIRDGSSYNEQFF. DNA for the CDR3: TGTGCCAGCATTCGGGACGGGAGCTCCTACAATGAGCAGTTCTTC.

The J gene is TRBJ1-2, the V gene TRBV6-1; 7 bases fit TRBD1. CDR1 and CDR2 (germline): MNHNS, SASEGT. The V segment lost 3 bases and the J segment 4 bases; nucleotides outside the gene matches: 17. The CDR3 contains 18 residues. As DNA, the CDR3 is TGTGCCAGCAGTGAGGACAGGAGCATAGTGGGCGCCTTCTATGGCTACACCTTC. Translated: CASSEDRSIVGAFYGYTF.

The chain recombines TRBV18 with TRBJ2-7; 12 bases match TRBD1. Germline V lookup: CDR1 KGHSH, CDR2 LQKENI. The CDR3 consists of 15 residues. Trimming at V came to 3 bases and at J to 6 bases, leaving 6 bases not matched to a gene. CDR3 in amino acids: CASSPGQGAVFEQYF. DNA of the CDR3: TGTGCCAGCTCACCGGGACAGGGGGCAGTCTTCGAGCAGTACTTC.

Here the CDR3 DNA reads TGTGCCAGCAGTTCAGGGCCTGAAGCTTTCTTT. This codes for CASSSGPEAFF. V gene TRBV7-9 combines with J gene TRBJ1-1, with TRBD1 as a possible D gene (5 bases). In germline, CDR1 is SEHNR, CDR2 FQNEAQ (reference sequence). V lost 6 bases, J lost 6 bases, and 8 bases lay in between. The CDR3 contains 11 residues.

The V and J genes are TRBV6-2 or TRBV6-3 and TRBJ2-5; D unresolved. The V gene lost 3 bases and the J gene lost 3 bases, with 5 bases spanning the gap. The CDR3 consists of 12 residues. The germline gives CDR1 MNHEY, CDR2 SVGEGT. The CDR3: CASSYTEETQYF. CDR3 nucleotides: TGTGCCAGCAGTTATACGGAAGAGACCCAGTACTTC.

The V call is TRBV18, the J call TRBJ1-2; D perhaps matches TRBD1 (6 bases). This CDR3 has 11 residues. Trimming stripped 5 bases from V and 8 bases from J, with 9 bases between. Per germline, CDR1 KGHSH and CDR2 LQKENI. This chain's CDR3 is CASSGDKGYTF. As DNA, the CDR3 is TGTGCCAGCTCAGGGGACAAAGGCTACACCTTC.

The chain recombines TRBV27 with TRBJ2-1; a weak D match, TRBD1 (5 bases). V dropped 3 bases and J dropped 0 bases, with 15 bases sitting between them. Germline V lookup: CDR1 MNHEY, CDR2 SMNVEV (reference sequence). The CDR3 has 17 amino acids. CDR3 DNA sequence: TGTGCCAGCAGTTTTAACAGGCGACAAAGCTCCTACAATGAGCAGTTCTTC. It encodes CASSFNRRQSSYNEQFF.

This clone came up a few times. The CDR3 DNA reads as TGTGCCAGCAGAGGACAGGGGGGGACTGAAGCTTTCTTT. This translates into CASRGQGGTEAFF. The genes are TRBV19 and TRBJ1-1; 10 bases agree with TRBD1. Germline V lookup: CDR1 LNHDA, CDR2 SQIVND (reference sequence). The V gene end was trimmed by 9 bases and the J gene end by 5 bases; junction bases not matched to a gene: 6. The CDR3 is 13 residues long.

CDR3 nucleotide sequence: TGCGCCAGCAGCTTAACTAGCATAACTAGCACAGATACGCAGTATTTT. Encoded protein: CASSLTSITSTDTQYF. V usage is TRBV5-1 and J usage is TRBJ2-3, with a tentative D call TRBD2 (6 bases). V was trimmed by 2 bases and J by 0 bases, leaving 13 bases between them. CDR3 size: 16 residues. Germline V gene lookup returns CDR1 SGHRS and CDR2 YFSETQ. Full variable domain (remainder filled in from reference TRBV5-1 and TRBJ2-3): KAGVTQTPRYLIKTRGQQVTLSCSPISGHRSVSWYQQTPGQGLQFLFEYFSETQRNKGNFPGRFSGRQFSNSRSEMNVSTLELGDSALYLCASSLTSITSTDTQYFGPGTRLTVL.

Here the CDR3 reads CASNSRGRRHYGYTF. CDR3 nucleotide sequence: TGTGCCAGCAATTCTAGGGGGCGCCGTCACTATGGCTACACCTTC. This chain links TRBV27 with TRBJ1-2; TRBD1 matches 7 bases. The germline V gene encodes CDR1 MNHEY and CDR2 SMNVEV (reference sequence). Losses at the gene ends were 7 bases for V and 3 bases for J; bases not matched to a gene: 11. The length of the CDR3 is 15 residues.

This clone has a single count. The chain recombines TRBV4-1 with TRBJ2-3; 9 bases fit TRBD2. Germline values: CDR1 MGHRA, CDR2 YSYEKL. V gave up 0 bases and J gave up 3 bases; unmatched junction bases: 7. CDR3 length: 17 residues. The CDR3 sequence is CASSQEGSGSNTDTQYF. In nucleotides, the CDR3 is TGCGCCAGCAGCCAAGAGGGTAGCGGGAGTAATACAGATACGCAGTATTTT.

J is TRBJ1-1 and V is TRBV18; D unresolved. V dropped 3 bases and J dropped 3 bases, with 11 bases sitting between them. The CDR3 is made up of 14 amino acids. Per the germline V gene, CDR1 is KGHSH and CDR2 is LQKENI. For the CDR3, the DNA is TGTGCCAGCTCACCCCGAGGGAGCGACACTGAAGCTTTCTTT. It encodes CASSPRGSDTEAFF.

The chain joins TRBV2 to TRBJ2-5, with 7 nucleotides matching TRBD1. Germline assignment: CDR1 SNHLY and CDR2 FYNNEI. Trimming removed 6 bases from V and 1 base from J; junction bases left unmatched: 5. This CDR3 spans 14 amino acids. The CDR3 DNA is TGTGCCAGCAGAGAAACAGGGGTCCAAGAGACCCAGTACTTC. It yields the protein CASRETGVQETQYF.

The CDR3 loop is CASSQTSGGPSTDTQYF. The DNA for the CDR3 is TGCGCCAGCAGCCAGACTAGCGGGGGGCCCTCCACAGATACGCAGTATTTT. The chain has TRBV4-1 and TRBJ2-3, with 13 nucleotides matching TRBD2. Germline V gene lookup returns CDR1 MGHRA and CDR2 YSYEKL. The CDR3 is made up of 17 amino acids. V lost 3 bases and J lost 2; bases outside the gene matches: 5.

The gene calls are TRBV19 and TRBJ1-1, with 9 bases matching TRBD1. Germline V lookup: CDR1 LNHDA, CDR2 SQIVND (reference sequence). The CDR3 runs to 15 residues. Unmatched junction bases numbered 5, after V lost 4 bases and J lost 2 bases. CDR3 sequence: CASSNRDRDNTEAFF. The CDR3 DNA reads TGTGCCAGTAGTAACCGGGACAGGGACAACACTGAAGCTTTCTTT.

The chain joins TRBV27 to TRBJ2-7; 11 nucleotides agree with TRBD2. CDR1 is MNHEY, CDR2 SMNVEV, per germline (reference sequence). The CDR3 loop spans 24 amino acids. With V trimmed by 3 bases and J by 2 bases, 30 bases remained unmatched. CDR3: CASSLRGFVFRHLGVAGGPYEQYF. DNA for the CDR3: TGTGCCAGCAGTTTGAGGGGTTTTGTGTTCCGCCATTTGGGTGTAGCGGGGGGGCCCTACGAGCAGTACTTC.